The 26 T cell receptor beta chains in this list originate from one sample, sequenced in a study of regulatory T cells in long-lasting Graves disease. This sample's time point: persistent/refractory GD, antithyroid drugs over 5 years with positive TRAb. RNA from PBMCs was the source of the TCR library. For TCR beta, libraries came from iRepertoire HTBI primers and Arm-PCR of CDR3 regions. TCRdb re-called the multiplex PCR reads through MiXCR, storing one row per CDR3 protein. The data show fewer than 400,000 distinct CDR3 sequences, with roughly 20% seen just once and roughly 20% held by the top ten. The source was peripheral blood mononuclear cells (PBMCs), collected when the disease was refractory, from a patient treated with antithyroid drugs. Source of these receptors: a female donor with Graves disease.

Ten or more counts support this clonotype. Here the CDR3 reads CASSLQGSANEQYF. DNA for the CDR3: TGTGCCAGCAGCCTGCAGGGGTCAGCCAACGAGCAGTACTTC. J is TRBJ2-7 and V is TRBV7-2; possibly TRBD1 for D (6 bases). Trimming stripped 5 bases from V and 5 bases from J, with 16 bases between. CDR3 size: 14 residues. Germline V lookup: CDR1 SGHTA, CDR2 FQGNSA.

In this sample, this clonotype turned up a few times. This chain uses TRBV10-2 with TRBJ2-2; 12 nucleotides agree with TRBD2. Germline trimming cut 5 bases from V and 5 bases from J; bases unmatched to any gene: 6. Germline CDR1 WSHSY, CDR2 SAAADI. The CDR3 is 16 residues long. The CDR3: CASSPLAGGATGELFF. DNA of the CDR3: TGCGCCAGCAGTCCCCTAGCGGGAGGGGCAACCGGGGAGCTGTTTTTT.

The rearrangement joins TRBV30 to TRBJ2-7, with 11 bases that match TRBD2. In germline, CDR1 is GTSNPN, CDR2 SVGIG (reference sequence). The CDR3 totals 13 residues. J gave up 4 bases and V 4 bases, and 3 bases lay outside the gene matches. In DNA, the CDR3 is TGTGCCTGGACTAGCGGGAGGCTGTACGAGCAGTACTTC. Residues: CAWTSGRLYEQYF.

This clonotype showed up many times. The V gene is TRBV6-1, the J gene TRBJ2-5; 9 bases are a match to TRBD2. With 6 bases clipped from V and 4 bases from J, the junction kept 3 bases outside the gene matches. The germline CDR1 and CDR2 sequences are MNHNS and SASEGT. The CDR3 runs 13 residues. The CDR3 DNA sequence: TGTGCCAGCAGACCGGGACTAGCAGAGACCCAGTACTTC. This translates into CASRPGLAETQYF.

The gene calls are TRBV7-9 and TRBJ2-7; TRBD1 matches at 7 bases. This CDR3 region has 15 residues. The J segment lost 2 bases and the V segment lost 5 bases, leaving 9 bases of the junction unmatched. Germline V gene lookup returns CDR1 SEHNR and CDR2 FQNEAQ (reference sequence). CDR3 nucleotides: TGTGCCAGCAGCCCAAGGGACAGCGGCACCTACGAGCAGTACTTC. It translates to CASSPRDSGTYEQYF.

The V and J genes are TRBV7-9 and TRBJ1-4, with a tentative D call TRBD1 (6 bases). In germline, CDR1 is SEHNR, CDR2 FQNEAQ (reference sequence). V was shortened by 5 bases and J by 6 bases, with 16 bases between the two germline ends. This CDR3 has 15 amino acids. CDR3 nucleotide sequence: TGTGCCAGCAGCCAAACACCACCAGGGGATGAAAAACTGTTTTTT. Encoded protein: CASSQTPPGDEKLFF.

This clonotype was seen many times. The V and J genes are TRBV7-8 and TRBJ2-5; 12 bases agree with TRBD2. The CDR3 consists of 15 residues. The V and J ends lost 7 bases and 3 bases, in that order; junction bases with no gene match: 6. Germline CDR1 SGHVS, CDR2 FQNEAQ. CDR3: CASTLTSGRKETQYF. DNA for the CDR3: TGTGCCAGCACCTTGACTAGCGGGAGAAAAGAGACCCAGTACTTC.

This clonotype appeared a single time. A junction end diverges from the germline sequence, so it may reflect a read error. This chain's CDR3 is CAVSDRQGAEAFF. The CDR3 DNA reads TGTGCCGTCAGTGACAGACAGGGGGCTGAAGCTTTCTTT. The chain couples TRBV10-3 to TRBJ1-1; 9 nucleotides align to TRBD1. Germline-derived CDR1 and CDR2 are ENHRY and SYGVKD. The CDR3 covers 13 residues.

This clonotype was counted many times. This sequence joins TRBV7-2 and TRBJ2-7; D call uncertain. This CDR3 is built from 14 residues. CDR1 and CDR2 from the germline V gene are SGHTA and FQGNSA. Between the trimmed V and J ends, which lost 5 bases and 0 bases, there was a span of 11 bases. The CDR3 reads CASSPGQSSYEQYF. The CDR3 nucleotides read TGTGCCAGCAGCCCCGGGCAGAGCTCCTACGAGCAGTACTTC. The variable domain in full, completed from reference TRBV7-2 and TRBJ2-7, reads GAGVSQSPSNKVTEKGKDVELRCDPISGHTALYWYRQSLGQGLEFLIYFQGNSAPDKSGLPSDRFSAERTGGSVSTLTIQRTQQEDSAVYLCASSPGQSSYEQYFGPGTRLTVT.

The sample holds many counts of this clonotype. V and J are TRBV7-3 and TRBJ2-7; D is unclear. This CDR3 comprises 13 residues. The germline CDR1 and CDR2 sequences are SGHTA and FQGTGA. V was clipped by 5 bases and J by 3 bases, with 11 bases between them. The DNA of the CDR3 is TGTGCCAGCAGCCAAGCCCCAGGCTACGAGCAGTACTTC. This translates into CASSQAPGYEQYF.

This clonotype was counted many times. This rearrangement joins TRBV28 to TRBJ2-5, with a tentative D call TRBD2 (6 bases). Trimming removed 3 bases at V and 8 bases at J, with 10 bases between. This CDR3 has 12 amino acids. CDR1 and CDR2 (germline): MDHEN, SYDVKM. CDR3 amino acids: CASSLRGYTQYF. In nucleotides, the CDR3 is TGTGCCAGCAGTTTGCGGGGTTATACCCAGTACTTC.

This clonotype was seen repeatedly, ten times or more. This chain links TRBV7-2 with TRBJ1-6; the match to TRBD1 covers 7 bases. With 7 bases clipped from V and 5 bases from J, the junction kept 2 bases outside the gene matches. The V gene's germline CDR1 is SGHTA and CDR2 FQGNSA. CDR3 size: 13 residues. The CDR3 spells CASTGTDNSPLHF. DNA of the CDR3: TGTGCCAGCACAGGGACAGATAATTCACCCCTCCACTTT.

The rearrangement joins TRBV7-2 to TRBJ2-2; 14 bases map to TRBD2. This CDR3 has 18 residues. CDR1 is SGHTA, CDR2 FQGNSA, per germline. V lost 5 bases, J lost 4 bases, and 9 bases stayed unmatched. The CDR3 protein is CASSVIGTSGSGTGELFF. Here the CDR3 DNA reads TGTGCCAGCAGCGTTATAGGGACTAGCGGGAGTGGCACCGGGGAGCTGTTTTTT.

This clonotype was seen a few times. The chain recombines TRBV30 with TRBJ2-2, with D maybe TRBD1 (6 bases). Between the trimmed V and J ends, which lost 4 bases and 7 bases, there was a span of 16 bases. CDR3 length: 14 amino acids. CDR1 GTSNPN and CDR2 SVGIG come from the germline V gene (reference sequence). The CDR3 is CAWTRRGIIGELFF. The CDR3 nucleotides are TGTGCCTGGACGCGCAGGGGTATTATCGGGGAGCTGTTTTTT.

About this clonotype: Compared with germline, one end of the junction differs, possibly owing to a read error. The V and J genes are TRBV5-1 and TRBJ2-2; D gene ambiguous. CDR1 is SGHRS and CDR2 is YFSETQ in the germline V gene. The CDR3 contains 15 residues. This chain's CDR3 is CASSLAVQNIGELFF. Written as DNA, the CDR3 is TGCGCCAGCAGCTTGGCCGTGCAGAACATCGGGGAGCTGTTTTTT.

A few counts support this clonotype. The chain joins TRBV28 to TRBJ1-5; D is unclear. Trimming pared 5 bases from V and 2 bases from J, leaving 22 bases between. The CDR3 extends over 18 amino acids. Germline CDR1 is MDHEN and CDR2 is SYDVKM. The CDR3 reads CASSPNSSGSWGNQPQHF. Here the CDR3 DNA reads TGTGCCAGCAGTCCCAACTCCAGTGGTTCATGGGGCAATCAGCCCCAGCATTTT. Supplemented by reference TRBV28 and TRBJ1-5, the full variable domain reads DVKVTQSSRYLVKRTGEKVFLECVQDMDHENMFWYRQDPGLGLRLIYFSYDVKMKEKGDIPEGYSVSREKKERFSLILESASTNQTSMYLCASSPNSSGSWGNQPQHFGDGTRLSIL.

A remark on this clonotype: Lacking the conserved final phenylalanine or tryptophan, this CDR3 likely reflects a read error. The genes are TRBV11-2 and TRBJ2-7; D is perhaps TRBD2 (5 bases). Germline assignment: CDR1 SGHAT and CDR2 FQNNGV. V was trimmed by 4 bases and J by 3 bases, leaving 10 bases between them. The CDR3 runs to 13 residues. CDR3 protein: CASSYSSGYEQYY. The CDR3 DNA reads TGTGCCAGCAGCTACTCAAGCGGCTACGAGCAGTACTAC.

This clonotype showed up many times. The chain combines TRBV7-9 with TRBJ2-1; 13 nucleotides agree with TRBD2. The germline gives CDR1 SEHNR, CDR2 FQNEAQ (reference sequence). This CDR3 contains 22 residues. V lost 2 bases, J lost 1 base, and 17 bases stayed unmatched. The chain's CDR3 is CASSLQGGAWTSGSRSYNEQFF. The CDR3 DNA is TGTGCCAGCAGCTTACAAGGGGGGGCGTGGACTAGCGGGAGTAGGTCCTACAATGAGCAGTTCTTC.

This clonotype has more than one count but fewer than ten. The chain has TRBV5-5 and TRBJ1-2, with D tentatively TRBD1 (5 bases). V was cut by 4 bases and J by 4 bases, with 14 bases left in between. CDR3 length equals 14 residues. CDR1 and CDR2 (germline): SGHKS, YYEKEE (reference sequence). In nucleotides, the CDR3 is TGTGCCAGCAGCGGGGCAGAGGCTTTCTATGGCTACACCTTC. Its translation: CASSGAEAFYGYTF.

This clonotype came up many times. The rearrangement links TRBV12-3 or TRBV12-4 to TRBJ2-7, with unresolved D. The CDR3 spans 12 residues. This CDR3 is CARSGGVPEQYF. The DNA of the CDR3 is TGTGCACGATCGGGCGGCGTACCCGAGCAGTACTTC.

This clonotype was seen ten or more times. This sequence joins TRBV28 and TRBJ2-7; 10 bases fit TRBD1. CDR1 and CDR2 (germline): MDHEN, SYDVKM. This CDR3 region has 14 residues. After removal of 7 bases from V and 5 bases from J, the junction contained 8 bases not matched to a gene. The CDR3 DNA follows: TGTGCCAGCATCGGACAGGGGGGGTTAGACGAGCAGTACTTC. Encoded protein: CASIGQGGLDEQYF.

The rearrangement links TRBV6-1 to TRBJ1-1; 10 bases line up with TRBD1. There are 17 residues in the CDR3. Germline loops: CDR1 MNHNS, CDR2 SASEGT. The trim removed 5 bases at V and 4 bases at J, leaving 13 bases unmatched. CDR3 in amino acids: CASSPPRTGGIFTEAFF. The CDR3 coding sequence is TGTGCCAGCAGTCCCCCGAGGACAGGGGGTATTTTCACTGAAGCTTTCTTT.

The chain uses TRBV29-1 and TRBJ1-5; D perhaps matches TRBD1 (6 bases). Trimming cost V 4 bases and J 3 bases, with 13 bases left between them. This CDR3 spans 14 amino acids. CDR1 and CDR2 from the germline V gene are SQVTM and ANQGSEA. CDR3 nucleotides: TGCAGCGTTGCAGGGGCAGGGTCCAATCAGCCCCAGCATTTT. It yields the protein CSVAGAGSNQPQHF.

This clonotype was seen a handful of times. One junction end does not reproduce the germline sequence, and a read error may be involved. J is TRBJ1-4 and V is TRBV30; D perhaps matches TRBD1 (6 bases). The germline CDR1 and CDR2 sequences are GTSNPN and SVGIG (reference sequence). The CDR3 consists of 14 residues. In DNA form, the CDR3 reads TGTACCTGGAATCGTGCCGCACAGGGAGAAAAACTGTTTTTT. Amino acid sequence: CTWNRAAQGEKLFF.

The CDR3 loop is CATSGGSSYNEQFF. DNA of the CDR3: TGTGCCACCTCCGGGGGGAGCTCCTACAATGAGCAGTTCTTC. The chain employs TRBV24-1 and TRBJ2-1, with 7 bases that match TRBD2. V lost 9 bases to trimming and J lost 0 bases; unmatched junction nucleotides: 4. This CDR3 region has 14 residues. Looked up from germline, CDR1 is KGHDR and CDR2 is SFDVKD.

The V gene is TRBV6-2 or TRBV6-3, the J gene TRBJ1-1; 9 bases map to TRBD1. This CDR3 is built from 17 residues. Per the germline V gene, CDR1 is MNHEY and CDR2 is SVGEGT. After removal of 3 bases from V and 1 base from J, the junction contained 9 bases not matched to a gene. The CDR3 DNA reads as TGTGCCAGCAGTTATATACCACAGGGGGCGGAGAACACTGAAGCTTTCTTT. It codes for CASSYIPQGAENTEAFF.